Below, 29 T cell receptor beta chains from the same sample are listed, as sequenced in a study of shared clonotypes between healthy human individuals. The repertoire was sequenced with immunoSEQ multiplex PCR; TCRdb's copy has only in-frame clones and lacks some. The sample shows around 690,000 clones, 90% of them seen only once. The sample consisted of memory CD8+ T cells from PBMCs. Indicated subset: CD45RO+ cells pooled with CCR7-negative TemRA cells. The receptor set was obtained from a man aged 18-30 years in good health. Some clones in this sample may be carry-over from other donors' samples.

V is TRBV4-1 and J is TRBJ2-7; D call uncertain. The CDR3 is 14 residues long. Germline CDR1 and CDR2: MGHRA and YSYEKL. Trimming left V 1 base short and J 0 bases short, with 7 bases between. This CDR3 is CASSQVLASYEQYF. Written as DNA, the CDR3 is TGCGCCAGCAGCCAAGTGCTCGCCTCCTACGAGCAGTACTTC.

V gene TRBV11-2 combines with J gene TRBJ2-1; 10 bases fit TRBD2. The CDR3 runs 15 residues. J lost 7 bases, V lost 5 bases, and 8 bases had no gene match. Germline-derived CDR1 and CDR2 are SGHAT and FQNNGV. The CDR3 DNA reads TGTGCCAGCAGCCCCCGGCAGCGGGAGGGGAATGAGCAGTTCTTC. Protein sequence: CASSPRQREGNEQFF.

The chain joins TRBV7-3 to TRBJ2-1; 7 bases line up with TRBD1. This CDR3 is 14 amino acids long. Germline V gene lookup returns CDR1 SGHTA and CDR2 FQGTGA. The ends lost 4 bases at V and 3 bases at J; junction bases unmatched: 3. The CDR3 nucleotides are TGTGCCAGCAGCTCCGGGACAGACTACAATGAGCAGTTCTTC. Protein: CASSSGTDYNEQFF.

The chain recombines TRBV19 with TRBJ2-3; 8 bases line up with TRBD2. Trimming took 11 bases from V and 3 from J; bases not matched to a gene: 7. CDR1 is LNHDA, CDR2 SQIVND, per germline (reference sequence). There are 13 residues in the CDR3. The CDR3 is CAAGLAETDTQYF. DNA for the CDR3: TGTGCCGCCGGACTAGCCGAGACAGATACGCAGTATTTT.

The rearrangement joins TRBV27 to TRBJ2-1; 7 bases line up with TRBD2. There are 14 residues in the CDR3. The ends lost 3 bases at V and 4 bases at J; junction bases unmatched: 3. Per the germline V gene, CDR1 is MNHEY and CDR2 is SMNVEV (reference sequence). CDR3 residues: CASSFQREYNEQFF. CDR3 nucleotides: TGTGCCAGCAGTTTCCAGCGGGAATACAATGAGCAGTTCTTC.

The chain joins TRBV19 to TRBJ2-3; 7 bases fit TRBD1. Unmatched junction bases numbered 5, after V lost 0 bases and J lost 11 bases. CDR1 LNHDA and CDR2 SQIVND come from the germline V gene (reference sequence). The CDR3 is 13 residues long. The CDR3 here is CASSIDPGGKQYF. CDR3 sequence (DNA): TGTGCCAGTAGTATAGACCCAGGGGGAAAGCAGTATTTT.

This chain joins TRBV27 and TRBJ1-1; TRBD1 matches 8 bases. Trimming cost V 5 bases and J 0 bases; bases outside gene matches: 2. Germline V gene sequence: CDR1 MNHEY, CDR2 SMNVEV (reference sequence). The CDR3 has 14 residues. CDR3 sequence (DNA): TGTGCCAGCAGTCAGGGGGCCCTGAACACTGAAGCTTTCTTT. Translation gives CASSQGALNTEAFF.

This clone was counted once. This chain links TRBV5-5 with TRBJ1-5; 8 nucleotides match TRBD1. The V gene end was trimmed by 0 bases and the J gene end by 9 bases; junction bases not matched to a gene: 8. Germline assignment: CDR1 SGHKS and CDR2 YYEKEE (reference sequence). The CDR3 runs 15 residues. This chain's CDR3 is CASSLEGQGVWPQHF. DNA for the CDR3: TGTGCCAGCAGCTTGGAAGGACAGGGCGTTTGGCCCCAGCATTTT.

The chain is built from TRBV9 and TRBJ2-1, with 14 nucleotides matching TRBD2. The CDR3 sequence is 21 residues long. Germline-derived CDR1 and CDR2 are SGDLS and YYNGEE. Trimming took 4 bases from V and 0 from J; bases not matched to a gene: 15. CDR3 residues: CASSTNPERTSGRSSYNEQFF. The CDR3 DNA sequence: TGTGCCAGCAGCACAAACCCTGAGCGGACTAGCGGGAGGAGCTCCTACAATGAGCAGTTCTTC.

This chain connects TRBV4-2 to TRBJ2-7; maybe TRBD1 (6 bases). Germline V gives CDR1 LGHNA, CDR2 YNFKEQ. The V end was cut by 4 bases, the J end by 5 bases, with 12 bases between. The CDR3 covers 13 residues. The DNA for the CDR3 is TGTGCCAGCAGCCTCGGACAGTTAAACGAGCAGTACTTC. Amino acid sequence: CASSLGQLNEQYF.

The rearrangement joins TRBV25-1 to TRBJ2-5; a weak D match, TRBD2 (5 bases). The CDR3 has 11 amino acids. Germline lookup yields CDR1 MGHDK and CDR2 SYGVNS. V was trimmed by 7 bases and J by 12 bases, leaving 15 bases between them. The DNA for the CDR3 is TGTGCCAGCACCCAAGGACTTGAAAAGTACTTC. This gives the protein CASTQGLEKYF.

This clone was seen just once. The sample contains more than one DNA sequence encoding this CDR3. CDR3 protein: CASSSTGGSNQPQHF. The CDR3 coding sequence is TGTGCCAGCAGTTCGACGGGGGGAAGCAATCAGCCCCAGCATTTT. The V gene is TRBV28, the J gene TRBJ1-5; tentatively, D is TRBD1 (5 bases). Trimming took off 4 bases at V and 1 base at J, with 11 bases between the two ends. The CDR3 consists of 15 residues. Germline-derived CDR1 and CDR2 are MDHEN and SYDVKM.

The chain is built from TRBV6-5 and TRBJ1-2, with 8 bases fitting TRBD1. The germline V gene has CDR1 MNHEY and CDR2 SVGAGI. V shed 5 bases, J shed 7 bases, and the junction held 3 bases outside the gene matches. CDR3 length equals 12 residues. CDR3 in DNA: TGTGCCAGCAGTCAACAGGGGGGTGGCTACACCTTC. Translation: CASSQQGGGYTF.

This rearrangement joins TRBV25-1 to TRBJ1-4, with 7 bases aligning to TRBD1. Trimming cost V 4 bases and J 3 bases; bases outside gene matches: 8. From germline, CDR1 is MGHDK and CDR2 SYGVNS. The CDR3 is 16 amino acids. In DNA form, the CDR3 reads TGTGCCAGCAGTGCAACGGAGGGGGCACCTAATGAAAAACTGTTTTTT. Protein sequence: CASSATEGAPNEKLFF. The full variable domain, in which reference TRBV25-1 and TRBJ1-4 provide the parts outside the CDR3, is EADIYQTPRYLVIGTGKKITLECSQTMGHDKMYWYQQDPGMELHLIHYSYGVNSTEKGDLSSESTVSRIRTEHFPLTLESARPSHTSQYLCASSATEGAPNEKLFFGSGTQLSVL.

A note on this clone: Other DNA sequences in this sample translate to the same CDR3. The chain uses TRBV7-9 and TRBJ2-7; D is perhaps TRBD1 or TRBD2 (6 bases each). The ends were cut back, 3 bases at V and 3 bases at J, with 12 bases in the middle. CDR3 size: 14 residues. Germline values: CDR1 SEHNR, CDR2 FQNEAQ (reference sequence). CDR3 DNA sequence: TGTGCCAGCAGCTTGTCCGGGGGCCTCTACGAGCAGTACTTC. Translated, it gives CASSLSGGLYEQYF. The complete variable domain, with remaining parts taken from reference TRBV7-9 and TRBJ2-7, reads DTGVSQNPRHKITKRGQNVTFRCDPISEHNRLYWYRQTLGQGPEFLTYFQNEAQLEKSRLLSDRFSAERPKGSFSTLEIQRTEQGDSAMYLCASSLSGGLYEQYFGPGTRLTVT.

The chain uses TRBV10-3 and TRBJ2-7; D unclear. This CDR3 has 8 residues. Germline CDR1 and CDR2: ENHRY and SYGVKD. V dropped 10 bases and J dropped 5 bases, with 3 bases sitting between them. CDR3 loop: CATHEQYF. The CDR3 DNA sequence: TGTGCCACGCACGAGCAGTACTTC.

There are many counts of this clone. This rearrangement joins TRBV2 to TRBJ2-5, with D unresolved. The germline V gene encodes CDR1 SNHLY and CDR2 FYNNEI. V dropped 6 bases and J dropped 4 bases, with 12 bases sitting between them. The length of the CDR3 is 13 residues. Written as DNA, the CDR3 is TGTGCCAGCAGGGACCACCTGAGAGAGACCCAGTACTTC. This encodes CASRDHLRETQYF.

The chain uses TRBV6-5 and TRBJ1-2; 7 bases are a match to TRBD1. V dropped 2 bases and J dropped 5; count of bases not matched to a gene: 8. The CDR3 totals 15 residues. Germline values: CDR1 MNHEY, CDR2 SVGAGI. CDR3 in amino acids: CASSYRPGQLYGYTF. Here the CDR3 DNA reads TGTGCCAGCAGTTACCGCCCGGGACAGCTTTATGGCTACACCTTC.

The CDR3 loop reads CASRPATGSEQYF. The CDR3 DNA reads as TGCGCCAGCAGACCCGCCACAGGGAGCGAGCAGTACTTC. This sequence joins TRBV4-1 and TRBJ2-7; possible D gene TRBD1, 6 bases. V lost 6 bases to trimming and J lost 6 bases, with 15 bases between them. The CDR3 is 13 amino acids. CDR1 is MGHRA, CDR2 YSYEKL, per germline.

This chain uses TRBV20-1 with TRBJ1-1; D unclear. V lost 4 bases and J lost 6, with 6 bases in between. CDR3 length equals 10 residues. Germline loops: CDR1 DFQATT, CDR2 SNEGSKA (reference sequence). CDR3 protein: CSATRPEAFF. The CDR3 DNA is TGCAGTGCTACCCGGCCTGAAGCTTTCTTT.

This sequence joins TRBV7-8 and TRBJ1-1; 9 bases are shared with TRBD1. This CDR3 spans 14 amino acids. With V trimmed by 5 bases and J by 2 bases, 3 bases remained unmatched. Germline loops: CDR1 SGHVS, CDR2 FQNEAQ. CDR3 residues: CASSPDRGNTEAFF. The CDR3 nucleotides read TGTGCCAGCAGCCCGGACAGGGGCAACACTGAAGCTTTCTTT.

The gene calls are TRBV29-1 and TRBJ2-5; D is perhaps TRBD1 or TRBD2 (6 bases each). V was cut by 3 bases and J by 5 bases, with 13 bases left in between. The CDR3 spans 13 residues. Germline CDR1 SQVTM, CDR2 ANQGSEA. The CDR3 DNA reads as TGCAGCGTTGATAGGGGGGCGGGGGAGACCCAGTACTTC. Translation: CSVDRGAGETQYF.

The CDR3 is CASSHTHRGLWTGELFF. In nucleotides, the CDR3 is TGTGCCAGCAGCCACACTCACCGGGGGCTTTGGACCGGGGAGCTGTTTTTT. The J gene is TRBJ2-2, the V gene TRBV14; D may be TRBD1 or TRBD2 (6 bases each). CDR1 is SGHDN, CDR2 FVKESK, per germline. Trimming removed 3 bases from V and 5 bases from J, with 19 bases in between. There are 17 residues in the CDR3.

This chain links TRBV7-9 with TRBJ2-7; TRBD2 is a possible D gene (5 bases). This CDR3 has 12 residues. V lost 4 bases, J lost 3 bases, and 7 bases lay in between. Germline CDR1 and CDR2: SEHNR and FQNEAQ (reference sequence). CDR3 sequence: CASSSGFYEQYF. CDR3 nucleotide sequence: TGTGCCAGCAGCTCGGGGTTCTACGAGCAGTACTTC.

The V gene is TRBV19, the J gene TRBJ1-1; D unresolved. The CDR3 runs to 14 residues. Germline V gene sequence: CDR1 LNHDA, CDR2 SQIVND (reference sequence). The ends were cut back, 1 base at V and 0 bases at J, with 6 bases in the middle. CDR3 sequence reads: CASSIGGMNTEAFF. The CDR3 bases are TGTGCCAGTAGTATAGGCGGAATGAACACTGAAGCTTTCTTT.

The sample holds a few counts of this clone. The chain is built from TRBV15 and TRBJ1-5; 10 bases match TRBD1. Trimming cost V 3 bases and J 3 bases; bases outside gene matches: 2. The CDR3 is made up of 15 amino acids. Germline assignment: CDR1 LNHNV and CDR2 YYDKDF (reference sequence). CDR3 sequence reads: CATSRDRGDNQPQHF. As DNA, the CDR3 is TGTGCCACCAGCAGGGACAGGGGGGACAATCAGCCCCAGCATTTT.

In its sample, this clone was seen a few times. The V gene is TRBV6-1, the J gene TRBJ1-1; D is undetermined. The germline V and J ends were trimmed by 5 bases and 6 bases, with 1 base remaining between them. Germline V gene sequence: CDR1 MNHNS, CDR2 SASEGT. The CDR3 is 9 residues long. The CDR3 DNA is TGTGCCAGCAGTCCTGAAGCTTTCTTT. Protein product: CASSPEAFF.

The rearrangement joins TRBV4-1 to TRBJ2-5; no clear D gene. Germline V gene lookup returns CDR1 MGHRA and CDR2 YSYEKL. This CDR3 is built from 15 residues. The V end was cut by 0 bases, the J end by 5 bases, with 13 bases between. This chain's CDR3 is CASSQDVRPGETQYF. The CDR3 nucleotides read TGCGCCAGCAGCCAAGATGTTCGGCCCGGGGAGACCCAGTACTTC.

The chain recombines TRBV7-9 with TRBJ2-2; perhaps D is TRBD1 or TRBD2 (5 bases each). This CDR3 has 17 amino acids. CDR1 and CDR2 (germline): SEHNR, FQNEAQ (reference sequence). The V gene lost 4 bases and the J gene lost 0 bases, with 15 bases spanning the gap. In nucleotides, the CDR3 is TGTGCCAGCAGCTGGCCTGAACAGGAGGCGAACACCGGGGAGCTGTTTTTT. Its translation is CASSWPEQEANTGELFF.